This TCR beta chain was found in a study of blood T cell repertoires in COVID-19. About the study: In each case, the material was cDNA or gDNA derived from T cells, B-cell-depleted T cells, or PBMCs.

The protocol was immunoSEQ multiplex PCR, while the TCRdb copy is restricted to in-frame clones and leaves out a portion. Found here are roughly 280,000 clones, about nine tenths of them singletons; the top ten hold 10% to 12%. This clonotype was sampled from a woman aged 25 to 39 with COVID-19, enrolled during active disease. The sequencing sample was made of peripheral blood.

The CDR3 here is CASSFTSGYNEQFF. The CDR3 DNA reads TGCGCCAGCAGCTTTACTAGCGGGTACAATGAGCAGTTCTTC. The chain recombines TRBV5-1 with TRBJ2-1, with 9 bases that match TRBD2. Unmatched junction bases numbered 1, after V lost 2 bases and J lost 4 bases. There are 14 residues in the CDR3. In germline, CDR1 is SGHRS, CDR2 YFSETQ.